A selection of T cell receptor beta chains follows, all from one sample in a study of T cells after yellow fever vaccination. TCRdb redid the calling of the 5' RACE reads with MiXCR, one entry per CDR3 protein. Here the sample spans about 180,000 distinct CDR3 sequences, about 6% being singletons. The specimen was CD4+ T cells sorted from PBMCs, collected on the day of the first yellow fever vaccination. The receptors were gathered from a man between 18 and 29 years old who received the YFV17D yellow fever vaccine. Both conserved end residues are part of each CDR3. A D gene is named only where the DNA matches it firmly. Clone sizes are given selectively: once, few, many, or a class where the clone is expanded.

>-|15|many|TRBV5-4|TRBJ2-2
CASSLSTGNTGELFF
TGTGCCAGCAGCTTGTCAACAGGGAACACCGGGGAGCTGTTTTTT
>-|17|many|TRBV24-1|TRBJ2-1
CATSGPTGGPRGNEQFF
TGTGCCACCAGTGGTCCCACGGGGGGCCCTCGGGGGAATGAGCAGTTCTTC
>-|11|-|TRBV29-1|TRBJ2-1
CSFRQYNEQFF
TGCAGCTTTAGACAGTACAATGAGCAGTTCTTC
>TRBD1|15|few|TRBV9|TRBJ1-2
CASTLAGGSNYGYTF
TGTGCCAGTACCTTGGCAGGGGGAAGTAACTATGGCTACACCTTC
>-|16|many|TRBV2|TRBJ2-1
CASSRPPGSSYNEQFF
TGTGCCAGCAGCCGCCCGCCGGGGAGCTCCTACAATGAGCAGTTCTTC
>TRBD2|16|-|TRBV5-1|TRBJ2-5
CASSGAQRGAQETQYF
TGCGCCAGCAGCGGAGCGCAGCGGGGGGCACAAGAGACCCAGTACTTC
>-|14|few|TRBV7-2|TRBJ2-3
CASWAGMSTDTQYF
TGTGCCAGCTGGGCGGGGATGAGCACAGATACGCAGTATTTT
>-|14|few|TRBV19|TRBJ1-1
CASSIPWGNTEAFF
TGTGCCAGTAGTATCCCTTGGGGGAACACTGAAGCTTTCTTT
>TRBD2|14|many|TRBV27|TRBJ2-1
CASSLERGWNEQFF
TGTGCCAGCAGCCTGGAGCGGGGGTGGAATGAGCAGTTCTTC
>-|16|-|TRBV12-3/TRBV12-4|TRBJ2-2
CASSFVGGRFTGELFF
TGTGCCAGCAGTTTCGTGGGGGGGCGGTTCACCGGGGAGCTGTTTTTT
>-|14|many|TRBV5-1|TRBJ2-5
CASSPPNSQETQYF
TGCGCCAGCAGCCCCCCCAACAGCCAAGAGACCCAGTACTTC
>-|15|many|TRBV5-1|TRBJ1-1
CASSLAAGVVGEAFF
TGCGCCAGCAGCTTGGCGGCAGGGGTGGTCGGTGAAGCTTTCTTT
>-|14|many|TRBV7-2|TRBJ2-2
CASSSVGGDGELFF
TGTGCCAGCAGCTCCGTCGGGGGCGACGGGGAGCTGTTTTTT
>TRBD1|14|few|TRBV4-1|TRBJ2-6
CASRKQTGTPVLTF
TGCGCCAGTAGAAAACAGACAGGGACCCCCGTCCTGACTTTC
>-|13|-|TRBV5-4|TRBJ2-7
CASSFFDTREQYF
TGTGCCAGCAGCTTCTTCGATACTCGGGAGCAGTACTTC
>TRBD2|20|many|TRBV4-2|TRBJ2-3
CASSQDWIVGGGALPDTQYF
TGTGCCAGCAGCCAAGATTGGATTGTGGGCGGGGGGGCCTTGCCAGATACGCAGTATTTT
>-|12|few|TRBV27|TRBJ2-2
CAGSHLGGELFF
TGTGCCGGCAGCCACCTCGGAGGGGAGCTGTTTTTT
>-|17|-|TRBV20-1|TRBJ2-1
CSARRPGHARSYNEQFF
TGCAGTGCTAGGCGGCCGGGGCACGCCCGATCCTACAATGAGCAGTTCTTC
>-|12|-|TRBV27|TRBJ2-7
CASSLYGMPQYF
TGTGCCAGCAGTTTATACGGCATGCCACAGTACTTC
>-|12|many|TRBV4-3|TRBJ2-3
CASSQGTGTQYF
TGCGCCAGCAGCCAAGGCACAGGGACGCAGTATTTT
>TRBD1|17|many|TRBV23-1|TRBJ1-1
CASSPQAGTGGFTEAFF
TGCGCCAGCAGTCCACAAGCCGGGACAGGGGGCTTCACTGAAGCTTTCTTT
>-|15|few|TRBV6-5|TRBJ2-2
CASSYKPFFTGELFF
TGTGCCAGCAGTTATAAACCATTTTTCACCGGGGAGCTGTTTTTT
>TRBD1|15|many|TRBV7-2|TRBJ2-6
CASSSDRAGANVLTF
TGTGCCAGCAGCTCGGACAGGGCGGGGGCCAACGTCCTGACTTTC
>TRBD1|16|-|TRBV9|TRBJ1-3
CASSGQGAPSGNTIYF
TGTGCCAGCAGCGGGCAGGGGGCCCCCTCTGGAAACACCATATATTTT
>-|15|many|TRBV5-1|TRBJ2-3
CASSSWVVSTDTQYF
TGCGCCAGCAGCTCCTGGGTAGTCAGTACAGATACGCAGTATTTT
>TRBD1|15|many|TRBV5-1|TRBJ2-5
CASSLGQGLGETQYF
TGCGCCAGCAGCCTCGGACAGGGGCTAGGAGAGACCCAGTACTTC
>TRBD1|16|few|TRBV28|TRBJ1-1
CASSPHPDRGDTEAFF
TGTGCCAGCAGTCCCCACCCGGACAGGGGAGACACTGAAGCTTTCTTT
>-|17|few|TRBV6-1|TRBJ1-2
CASSPGPQETAYYGYTF
TGTGCCAGCAGCCCAGGGCCACAAGAAACAGCATACTATGGCTACACCTTC
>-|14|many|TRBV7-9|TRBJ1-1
CASRSGTGTTEAFF
TGTGCCAGCAGATCGGGGACTGGGACCACTGAAGCTTTCTTT
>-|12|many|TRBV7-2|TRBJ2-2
CASSLRFGELFF
TGTGCCAGCAGCTTAAGGTTCGGGGAGCTGTTTTTT
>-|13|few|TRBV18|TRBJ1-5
CASSRGSNQPQHF
TGTGCCAGCTCACGAGGGAGCAATCAGCCCCAGCATTTT
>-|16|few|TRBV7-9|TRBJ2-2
CASSTHRQYGTGELFF
TGTGCCAGCAGCACCCACCGACAGTACGGCACCGGGGAGCTGTTTTTT
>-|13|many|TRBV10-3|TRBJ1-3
CASIPASGNTIYF
TGTGCCAGTATTCCAGCGTCCGGAAACACCATATATTTT
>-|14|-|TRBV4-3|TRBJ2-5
CASSHLGTQETQYF
TGCGCCAGCAGCCACTTGGGGACCCAAGAGACCCAGTACTTC
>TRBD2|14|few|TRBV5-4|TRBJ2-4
CAGASGGARNIQYF
TGTGCGGGGGCCAGCGGGGGGGCGAGAAACATTCAGTACTTC
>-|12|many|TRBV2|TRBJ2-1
CASRDTGTEQFF
TGTGCCAGCAGGGACACAGGGACTGAGCAGTTCTTC
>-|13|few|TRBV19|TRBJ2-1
CASSIVGNNEQFF
TGTGCCAGTAGTATAGTAGGTAACAATGAGCAGTTCTTC
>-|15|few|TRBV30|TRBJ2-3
CAWSLHSGGTDTQYF
TGTGCCTGGAGTCTTCATTCAGGCGGTACAGATACGCAGTATTTT
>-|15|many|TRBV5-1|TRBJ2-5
CASSLWVPNQETQYF
TGCGCCAGCAGCTTGTGGGTCCCCAACCAAGAGACCCAGTACTTC
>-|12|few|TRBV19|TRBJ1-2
CATSGGFYGYTF
TGTGCCACGTCGGGGGGCTTCTATGGCTACACCTTC
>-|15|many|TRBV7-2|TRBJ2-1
CASSPYLSSYNEQFF
TGTGCCAGCAGCCCCTACTTGAGCTCCTACAATGAGCAGTTCTTC
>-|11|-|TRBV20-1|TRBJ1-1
CSARGRTEAFF
TGCAGTGCTAGGGGGAGGACTGAAGCTTTCTTT
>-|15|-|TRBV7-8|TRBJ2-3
CASSPGTLGTDTQYF
TGTGCCAGCAGCCCCGGGACCCTCGGCACAGATACGCAGTATTTT
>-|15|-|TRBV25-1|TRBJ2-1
CASSYGSTTYNEQFF
TGTGCCAGCAGTTATGGCAGCACGACCTACAATGAGCAGTTCTTC
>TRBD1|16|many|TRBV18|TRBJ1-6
CASSPFDRAYNSPLHF
TGTGCCAGCTCACCTTTCGACAGGGCCTATAATTCACCCCTCCACTTT
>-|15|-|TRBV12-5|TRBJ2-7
CASGGMGSIGYEQYF
TGTGCTAGTGGTGGAATGGGGTCCATAGGCTACGAGCAGTACTTC
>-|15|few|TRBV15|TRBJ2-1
CATSRDPDTGNEQFF
TGTGCCACCAGCAGAGATCCGGACACGGGTAATGAGCAGTTCTTC
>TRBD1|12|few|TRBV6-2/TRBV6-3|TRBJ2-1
CASRPDRGEQFF
TGTGCCAGCAGACCCGACAGGGGTGAGCAGTTCTTC
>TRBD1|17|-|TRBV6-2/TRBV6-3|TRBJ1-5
CASSYVAGGPNNQPQHF
TGTGCCAGCAGTTACGTCGCAGGGGGCCCAAACAATCAGCCCCAGCATTTT
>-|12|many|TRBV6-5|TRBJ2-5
CASSYQQETQYF
TGTGCCAGCAGTTACCAGCAAGAGACCCAGTACTTC
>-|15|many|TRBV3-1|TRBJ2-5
CASSQARRLQETQYF
TGTGCCAGCAGCCAAGCGAGGAGGCTTCAAGAGACCCAGTACTTC
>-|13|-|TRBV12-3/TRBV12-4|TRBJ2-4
CASSPGGGNIQYF
TGTGCCAGCAGCCCAGGGGGGGGAAACATTCAGTACTTC
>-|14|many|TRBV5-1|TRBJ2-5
CASERDSPSEIQYF
TGCGCCAGCGAGCGGGACAGTCCTTCGGAGATCCAGTACTTC